Following are 3 T cell receptor beta chains from one sample sequenced in a study of early T cells in non-severe SARS-CoV-2 infection. TCRdb re-called the 5' RACE reads with MiXCR, one entry per CDR3 protein. The sample holds under 30,000 distinct CDR3 sequences; over 3.5% are singletons and the top ten take under 6.5%. The sequenced material came from whole blood. These receptor sequences come from an adult who was a healthcare worker with PCR-confirmed SARS-CoV-2 infection or an uninfected control (not recorded which).

The chain links TRBV7-3 to TRBJ2-3, with D tentatively TRBD2 (6 bases). The CDR3 loop spans 15 amino acids. V lost 5 bases to trimming and J lost 1 base, with 13 bases between them. Germline CDR1 reads SGHTA; CDR2 reads FQGTGA. The CDR3: CASSLGGPGTDTQYF. The CDR3, as DNA: TGTGCCAGCAGCCTGGGAGGTCCGGGCACAGATACGCAGTATTTT.

This clonotype was seen more than once but under ten times. J is TRBJ2-7 and V is TRBV20-1; 8 bases match TRBD1. Germline V lookup: CDR1 DFQATT, CDR2 SNEGSKA (reference sequence). Trimming at V came to 6 bases and at J to 2 bases, leaving 15 bases not matched to a gene. The CDR3 length is 16 residues. CDR3 sequence: CSAPRWGGQGTYEQYF. The CDR3 DNA sequence: TGCAGTGCGCCGAGGTGGGGCGGACAGGGCACCTACGAGCAGTACTTC.

This clonotype was detected a few times. The CDR3 DNA reads TGCGCCAGCAGCACCCCGACTAGCGGGAACGCAGATACGCAGTATTTT. Amino acids: CASSTPTSGNADTQYF. This chain joins TRBV5-1 and TRBJ2-3; TRBD2 matches at 11 bases. With 4 bases clipped from V and 4 bases from J, the junction kept 8 bases outside the gene matches. The germline V gene has CDR1 SGHRS and CDR2 YFSETQ. The CDR3 covers 16 residues.